The 21 T cell receptor beta chains below come from one sample, sequenced in a study of response to subunit inactivated influenza vaccine. TCRdb called the RT-PCR reads again in MiXCR, with one record for every CDR3 protein. The data show 500,000 to 600,000 distinct CDR3 sequences, approximately 7.7% seen once. The material was PBMCs from blood, obtained 23 months after vaccination. The receptors originated from a man between 50 and 75 years old who received an inactivated influenza vaccine.

The gene calls are TRBV3-1 and TRBJ1-3; TRBD1 matches at 9 bases. Trimming at V came to 8 bases and at J to 0 bases, leaving 5 bases not matched to a gene. This CDR3 spans 15 amino acids. In germline, CDR1 is LGHDT, CDR2 YNNKEL (reference sequence). CDR3 region: CASVDRGNSGNTIYF. CDR3 sequence (DNA): TGTGCCAGCGTGGACAGGGGAAACTCTGGAAACACCATATATTTT.

V gene TRBV12-3 or TRBV12-4 combines with J gene TRBJ2-3; D might be TRBD1 (6 bases). The CDR3 runs to 15 residues. With 3 bases removed from V and 0 bases from J, the gap between germline ends came to 10 bases. The CDR3 DNA follows: TGTGCCAGCAGTTTGGACAGTGCTAGCACAGATACGCAGTATTTT. It encodes CASSLDSASTDTQYF.

This clonotype was detected a few times. The J gene is TRBJ2-7, the V gene TRBV7-9, with a tentative D call TRBD2 (6 bases). Trimming left V 4 bases short and J 3 bases short, with 22 bases between. This CDR3 is built from 17 residues. Germline V gene data show CDR1 as SEHNR and CDR2 as FQNEAQ (reference sequence). CDR3 in amino acids: CASSSPRRSGAYYEQYF. The CDR3 bases are TGTGCCAGCAGCTCCCCCCGGAGATCGGGAGCATACTACGAGCAGTACTTC.

This clonotype was observed a few times. This sequence joins TRBV27 and TRBJ2-5, with 11 bases identical to TRBD2. Germline V lookup: CDR1 MNHEY, CDR2 SMNVEV (reference sequence). V shed 6 bases, J shed 5 bases, and the junction held 17 bases outside the gene matches. The CDR3 is 18 residues long. The CDR3 reads CASRPLRSSGRARETQYF. In DNA, the CDR3 is TGTGCCAGCAGACCCCTCCGAAGTAGCGGGAGGGCCCGGGAGACCCAGTACTTC.

The rearrangement uses TRBV4-3 and TRBJ2-7; TRBD2 aligns across 10 bases. CDR3 size: 18 residues. V was clipped by 0 bases and J by 4 bases; unmatched bases: 12. Germline CDR1 LGHNA, CDR2 YSLEER. In DNA form, the CDR3 reads TGCGCCAGCAGCCAAGATCTGGGTAGAGCGGGGGGGCTGTACGAGCAGTACTTC. Translated: CASSQDLGRAGGLYEQYF.

This clonotype was observed a few times. The gene calls are TRBV7-2 and TRBJ1-6; no clear D. The CDR3 loop spans 14 amino acids. Trimming shortened V by 2 bases and J by 9 bases, and 11 bases separated the two germline ends. Germline lookup yields CDR1 SGHTA and CDR2 FQGNSA. CDR3 sequence (DNA): TGTGCCAGCAGCTTAAAGGGTTTCGGTTCACCCCTCCACTTT. Residues: CASSLKGFGSPLHF.

Only a few counts were recorded for this clonotype. The chain links TRBV7-6 to TRBJ2-2; D is unclear. The CDR3 runs 16 residues. The germline V gene encodes CDR1 SGHVS and CDR2 FNYEAQ. V lost 3 bases and J lost 6, with 17 bases in between. The CDR3 DNA is TGTGCCAGCAGCTTCAAGCGCCAGTTGGGGTCCGGGGAGCTGTTTTTT. Its protein is CASSFKRQLGSGELFF.

This clonotype was seen a handful of times. J is TRBJ1-1 and V is TRBV12-3 or TRBV12-4; D not certain. V was clipped by 7 bases and J by 10 bases, with 16 bases between them. There are 12 residues in the CDR3. CDR3 nucleotide sequence: TGTGCCAGCAACGACCATACCAATGCAGCTTTCTTT. Residues: CASNDHTNAAFF.

The chain combines TRBV6-6 with TRBJ1-4; D ambiguous. The germline V gene encodes CDR1 MNHNY and CDR2 SVGAGI (reference sequence). V was trimmed by 11 bases and J by 6 bases, leaving 16 bases between them. There are 13 residues in the CDR3. The CDR3, as DNA: TGTGCCGCGCGCGCGGGGAGCTATGAAAAACTGTTTTTT. Translating it yields CAARAGSYEKLFF.

This clonotype was seen only a few times. The CDR3 bases are TGCAGCGTCAAAACCGGGACAGGGAATTCACCCCTCCACTTT. It specifies CSVKTGTGNSPLHF. This sequence joins TRBV29-1 and TRBJ1-6; 9 bases match TRBD1. CDR1 is SQVTM and CDR2 is ANQGSEA in the germline V gene. V lost 6 bases, J lost 7 bases, and 7 bases stayed unmatched. The CDR3 extends over 14 amino acids.

This clonotype was found a few times. The chain couples TRBV6-1 to TRBJ2-6; 7 positions agree with TRBD2. The CDR3 totals 15 residues. In germline, CDR1 is MNHNS, CDR2 SASEGT. The junction had 7 bases not matched to a gene; V was cut back by 6 bases and J by 5 bases. CDR3 sequence (DNA): TGTGCCAGCAGCCTCGGGGGGACCTGGGCCAACGTCCTGACTTTC. Its protein is CASSLGGTWANVLTF.

This clonotype was picked up a small number of times. The chain carries TRBV5-1 and TRBJ1-4, with 12 bases lining up with TRBD1. The germline gives CDR1 SGHRS, CDR2 YFSETQ. This CDR3 is built from 17 residues. V was pared by 2 bases and J by 4 bases, with 6 bases of the junction left unmatched. The DNA of the CDR3 is TGCGCCAGCAGCTTTCGGGACAGGGGGCTAGGTAATGAAAAACTGTTTTTT. This translates into CASSFRDRGLGNEKLFF.

This clonotype was seen a handful of times. J is TRBJ2-3 and V is TRBV20-1; D may be TRBD2 (7 bases). The CDR3 is made up of 15 amino acids. CDR1 is DFQATT, CDR2 SNEGSKA, per germline (reference sequence). V was shortened by 3 bases and J by 0 bases, with 13 bases between the two germline ends. The CDR3 loop is CSASGGGLSTDTQYF. The CDR3 DNA follows: TGCAGTGCTAGTGGGGGGGGCTTGAGCACAGATACGCAGTATTTT.

This clonotype was observed a handful of times. This chain links TRBV2 with TRBJ2-1; D is unclear. V lost 4 bases to trimming and J lost 7 bases, with 8 bases between them. Germline V gene sequence: CDR1 SNHLY, CDR2 FYNNEI. CDR3 length: 12 residues. The CDR3 nucleotides read TGTGCCAGCAGTGGGGTGATTAATGAGCAGTTCTTC. This gives the protein CASSGVINEQFF.

This clonotype occurred many times. The gene calls are TRBV6-1 and TRBJ1-1; TRBD1 is a possible D gene (5 bases). CDR3 length: 13 residues. V lost 7 bases and J lost 2, with 11 bases in between. Germline CDR1 is MNHNS and CDR2 is SASEGT. In DNA form, the CDR3 reads TGTGCCAGCACGCAGGGCTCTAACACTGAAGCTTTCTTT. Residues: CASTQGSNTEAFF.

This sequence joins TRBV20-1 and TRBJ1-2, with D unresolved. With 0 bases removed from V and 8 bases from J, the gap between germline ends came to 16 bases. Per the germline V gene, CDR1 is DFQATT and CDR2 is SNEGSKA (reference sequence). This CDR3 spans 14 amino acids. Here the CDR3 reads CSARDPMGGSGYTF. The CDR3 DNA is TGCAGTGCTAGAGATCCTATGGGCGGCTCAGGCTACACCTTC.

The CDR3 here is CASTKGGAETQYF. For the CDR3, the DNA is TGTGCCAGCACCAAAGGCGGGGCAGAGACCCAGTACTTC. The J gene is TRBJ2-5, the V gene TRBV28; D may be TRBD2 (6 bases). The CDR3 is 13 residues long. Trimming pared 7 bases from V and 4 bases from J, leaving 13 bases between. CDR1 is MDHEN, CDR2 SYDVKM, per germline. The full variable domain, its missing parts supplied by reference TRBV28 and TRBJ2-5, is DVKVTQSSRYLVKRTGEKVFLECVQDMDHENMFWYRQDPGLGLRLIYFSYDVKMKEKGDIPEGYSVSREKKERFSLILESASTNQTSMYLCASTKGGAETQYFGPGTRLLVL.

The J gene is TRBJ1-2, the V gene TRBV20-1; no clear D. The CDR3 has 9 residues. Trimming left V 6 bases short and J 6 bases short, with 5 bases between. Germline V gives CDR1 DFQATT, CDR2 SNEGSKA (reference sequence). This CDR3 is CSATHGYTF. The CDR3 DNA reads as TGCAGTGCCACACATGGCTACACCTTC.

At least ten counts were recorded for this clonotype. The chain employs TRBV25-1 and TRBJ1-4, with D uncertain. V was pared by 2 bases and J by 4 bases, with 5 bases between. This CDR3 spans 13 amino acids. The germline gives CDR1 MGHDK, CDR2 SYGVNS. The CDR3 sequence is CASSEPLNEKLFF. Written as DNA, the CDR3 is TGTGCCAGCAGTGAACCCCTTAATGAAAAACTGTTTTTT.

This clonotype was seen only a few times. J is TRBJ1-3 and V is TRBV4-2; D is unresolved. Germline V gene data show CDR1 as LGHNA and CDR2 as YNFKEQ. V lost 4 bases and J lost 0, with 13 bases in between. This CDR3 region has 16 residues. The CDR3 loop is CASSPGIQVSGNTIYF. The CDR3 region has the DNA TGTGCCAGCAGCCCAGGAATCCAAGTCTCTGGAAACACCATATATTTT.

This clonotype has more than one count but fewer than ten. The genes are TRBV28 and TRBJ2-2, with D possibly being TRBD2 (7 bases). V was shortened by 3 bases and J by 7 bases, with 15 bases between the two germline ends. The CDR3 contains 15 residues. CDR1 is MDHEN and CDR2 is SYDVKM in the germline V gene. The CDR3 nucleotides read TGTGCCAGCAGTTTGGGGGGGGCGCAAGGCGGGGAGCTGTTTTTT. Its protein product is CASSLGGAQGGELFF.